These 9 T cell receptor beta chains came from one sample sequenced in a study of identical twins. TCRdb re-called the 5' RACE reads with MiXCR, one entry per CDR3 protein. The table records roughly 250,000 distinct CDR3 sequences, roughly 7% of them present only once. These sequences were also reported in another study, on yellow fever vaccine responses in identical twins.

Sequencing was done on a sample of memory (CD45RO+) T cells sorted from blood. These receptors originate from a woman aged 18-29 years in good health.

The V gene is TRBV7-2, the J gene TRBJ2-5; possibly TRBD2 for D (6 bases). This CDR3 contains 13 residues. V was pared by 5 bases and J by 7 bases, with 14 bases between. In germline, CDR1 is SGHTA, CDR2 FQGNSA. This CDR3 reads CASSPRTGGTQYF. In nucleotides, the CDR3 is TGTGCCAGCAGCCCGCGGACCGGGGGGACCCAGTACTTC.

At least ten counts were recorded for this clonotype. The chain combines TRBV7-6 with TRBJ1-6; D ambiguous. This CDR3 has 15 amino acids. Germline V gene lookup returns CDR1 SGHVS and CDR2 FNYEAQ. V was cut by 4 bases and J by 7 bases, with 14 bases left in between. For the CDR3, the DNA is TGTGCCAGCAGCTCAACTGGACTGCAAAATTCACCCCTCCACTTT. The encoded protein is CASSSTGLQNSPLHF.

By sample fraction, this clonotype is medium-sized. The chain carries TRBV12-3 or TRBV12-4 and TRBJ1-1; D gene unclear. Trimming took off 4 bases at V and 0 bases at J, with 12 bases between the two ends. CDR3 length: 15 residues. The CDR3: CASSYRREMNTEAFF. CDR3 DNA sequence: TGTGCCAGCAGTTATCGACGGGAGATGAACACTGAAGCTTTCTTT.

The chain couples TRBV3-1 to TRBJ1-5; the match to TRBD1 covers 8 bases. V gave up 6 bases and J gave up 6 bases; unmatched junction bases: 13. Germline V CDR1 and CDR2: LGHDT, YNNKEL (reference sequence). The CDR3 has 16 residues. CDR3 sequence reads: CASSKTPGTGSQPQHF. The CDR3 bases are TGTGCCAGCAGTAAAACTCCCGGGACAGGAAGTCAGCCCCAGCATTTT.

There are a few counts of this clonotype. This chain links TRBV9 with TRBJ2-7; D is ambiguous. The CDR3 sequence is 14 residues long. V was trimmed by 1 base and J by 1 base, leaving 9 bases between them. Germline values: CDR1 SGDLS, CDR2 YYNGEE. The CDR3 is CASSVLPESYEQYF. CDR3 coding DNA: TGTGCCAGCAGCGTATTGCCGGAGTCCTACGAGCAGTACTTC. Full variable domain (missing parts from reference TRBV9 and TRBJ2-7): DSGVTQTPKHLITATGQRVTLRCSPRSGDLSVYWYQQSLDQGLQFLIQYYNGEERAKGNILERFSAQQFPDLHSELNLSSLELGDSALYFCASSVLPESYEQYFGPGTRLTVT.

CDR3 sequence (DNA): TGCAGTGCTGGACAGCCGGCCTACGAGCAGTACTTC. This translates into CSAGQPAYEQYF. The chain has TRBV20-1 and TRBJ2-7, with a possible D match to TRBD1 (6 bases). This CDR3 is 12 amino acids long. Germline V lookup: CDR1 DFQATT, CDR2 SNEGSKA (reference sequence). Trimming left V 5 bases short and J 2 bases short, with 10 bases between.

The sample holds many counts of this clonotype. V is TRBV6-2 or TRBV6-3 and J is TRBJ2-1; TRBD2 agrees at 11 bases. This CDR3 has 15 residues. The germline V gene encodes CDR1 MNHEY and CDR2 SVGEGT. Trimming cost V 4 bases and J 4 bases; bases outside gene matches: 3. DNA of the CDR3: TGTGCCAGCAGTTTAGCGGGGGGGGGTTACAATGAGCAGTTCTTC. Amino acids: CASSLAGGGYNEQFF.

This clonotype has at least ten counts. Here the CDR3 reads CASSLGLTEANTGELFF. The CDR3, as DNA: TGCGCCAGCAGCTTGGGGTTGACTGAAGCGAACACCGGGGAGCTGTTTTTT. The gene calls are TRBV5-1 and TRBJ2-2, with unresolved D. CDR3 length: 17 residues. V was trimmed by 0 bases and J by 0 bases, leaving 12 bases between them. Germline CDR1 reads SGHRS; CDR2 reads YFSETQ.

The table lists this clonotype with many counts. The gene calls are TRBV12-3 or TRBV12-4 and TRBJ1-4; D is possibly TRBD1 (5 bases). Between the trimmed V and J ends, which lost 4 bases and 3 bases, there was a span of 9 bases. This CDR3 region has 14 residues. Here the CDR3 DNA reads TGTGCCAGCAGTTCAGGGATAGCTAATGAAAAACTGTTTTTT. Translated, it gives CASSSGIANEKLFF.